This T cell receptor (beta chain) was profiled in a study of OX40 agonist ivuxolimab in advanced cancers. With respect to the entire study: Ivuxolimab, which targeted the costimulatory receptor OX40 (CD134), was an agonistic, fully human IgG2 monoclonal antibody. Intravenous ivuxolimab was administered to patients every 2 weeks at six dose levels: 0.01, 0.1, 0.3, 1.5, 3 and 10 mg/kg. Of the approximately 53 patients in dose escalation, around 19 had hepatocellular carcinoma, about 15 had melanoma, 9 had renal cell carcinoma and 9 had head and neck cancer. In the dose-escalation cohort, roughly 80% of patients were male, and the mean age was around 60 years, with a range of roughly 20 to 80. Prior anti-PD-1, anti-PD-L1 or anti-CTLA-4 therapy was permitted, and less than 45% of dose-escalation patients had received checkpoint inhibitors. Partial responses occurred in three dose-escalation patients: two with cutaneous melanoma and one with hepatocellular carcinoma. Peripheral TCRbeta sequencing was intended to test whether TCR sequence diversity was altered and clonal T-cell expansion was caused by ivuxolimab. The monotherapy dose-escalation portion (N ≈ 50 patients) of the phase I ivuxolimab trial is reported in the paper. The paper's findings and limits, for the study overall: Partial responders in the 0.1-3.0 mg/kg groups had among the lowest normalized peripheral clonal expansion, especially among CD8+ T cells. The antigen specificity of the peripheral T cells that underwent clonal expansion was not determined. At doses of 0.1 to 3.0 mg/kg, clonal expansion of both CD4+ and CD8+ blood T cells was observed from baseline to week 6. After ivuxolimab, more expanded clones were found on average in CD8+ T cells than in CD4+ T cells. Low levels of normalized T-cell clonal expansion were also seen in some patients who did not respond.

In the germline V gene, CDR1 corresponds to MDHEN and CDR2 to SYDVKM. CDR3 length: 13 amino acids, cysteine to phenylalanine. The CDR3 DNA has 39 bases and is translated from base 1. V lost 6 bases and J lost 5 bases; the stretch between them is 13 bases long. Patients with autoimmune disease history or receiving systemic immunosuppression were excluded from the trial. Peripheral blood for TCR sequencing was drawn from every dose cohort at baseline, at cycle 4 day 1 and at cycle 7 day 1. The samples were drawn from a first-in-human, open-label, multicenter phase I dose-escalation trial of ivuxolimab. Adults with locally advanced or metastatic head and neck squamous cell, hepatocellular, melanoma or renal cell carcinoma were enrolled in the trial. Before TCR sequencing, CD4+ and CD8+ T cells were separately sorted from peripheral blood. About this clone: There is no known antigen for this receptor. It has no much larger one-base neighbor in the sample; base qualities were not kept.

To sequence the TCRbeta CDR3 region, genomic DNA was isolated from the sorted cells. The immunoSEQ Assay was used for sequencing of TCRbeta CDR3 regions. Not all clones reach the TCRdb copy of this immuneACCESS table, which keeps in-frame sequences only. Checked studies attribute under half of the gap to unresolved V genes and leave the rest unexplained. The sample table contains 55,000 to 75,000 clones; only one count was recorded for just over 90% of them. Around 2.2% of the sample belongs to the ten largest clones. Sequenced here: CD4+ or CD8+ T cells sorted from blood, sampled in a trial of the OX40 agonist ivuxolimab. The rearranged segments are TRBV28 and TRBJ1-1, with a tentative D gene TRBD1 over 5 matching bases. The source is an adult with an advanced solid tumor such as melanoma, head and neck, liver or kidney cancer. The CDR3 loop reads CASRIQGGTEAFF. The nucleotides are TGTGCCAGCAGAATTCAGGGTGGGACTGAAGCTTTCTTT.